A single sample gave rise to the 32 T cell receptor beta chains below, sequenced in a study of blood T cell repertoires in COVID-19 (dated by TCRdb to 2019 to 2021). Libraries were built with the immunoSEQ multiplex PCR assay. TCRdb stores this immuneACCESS table with in-frame sequences only. Part of the clones is absent; in the studies checked, under half of the shortfall reflects unresolved V genes, and no reason is known for the rest. The table for this sample lists approximately 170,000 clones; over 75% of them were counted only once. Approximately 9% of the sample is held by the ten biggest clonotypes. Sequenced: PBMCs or T cells enriched from blood (not recorded which). The source of these receptors is a young woman who had recovered from COVID-19.

This sequence joins TRBV11-1 and TRBJ2-3; D possibly corresponds to TRBD2 (7 bases). V lost 4 bases and J lost 0, with 14 bases in between. Germline CDR1 SGHAT, CDR2 FQDESV (reference sequence). The CDR3 has 16 residues. CDR3 DNA sequence: TGTGCCAGCAGCTGGGGGGGGCAGACGAGCACAGATACGCAGTATTTT. This codes for CASSWGGQTSTDTQYF.

This chain connects TRBV12-5 to TRBJ2-7; D gene uncertain. Germline V gene data show CDR1 as LGHNT and CDR2 as FRNRAP. The CDR3 length is 11 residues. V shed 5 bases and J shed 3 bases, with 5 bases lying between them. The CDR3 DNA reads TGTGCTAGTGGTCCCAACTACGAGCAGTACTTC. Residues: CASGPNYEQYF.

The chain carries TRBV4-3 and TRBJ2-4; tentative D call: TRBD1 (5 bases). The germline CDR1 and CDR2 sequences are LGHNA and YSLEER. The CDR3 spans 14 residues. V gave up 0 bases and J gave up 9 bases, with 12 bases separating them. The CDR3, as DNA: TGCGCCAGCAGCCAAGATCAGGGTTTAATCATTCAGTACTTC. This sequence encodes CASSQDQGLIIQYF.

V gene TRBV19 combines with J gene TRBJ2-1; 11 nucleotides agree with TRBD2. This CDR3 contains 17 residues. Looked up from germline, CDR1 is LNHDA and CDR2 is SQIVND (reference sequence). With 10 bases clipped from V and 8 bases from J, the junction kept 19 bases outside the gene matches. Written as DNA, the CDR3 is TGTGCCACCCCCCAAGGCCCCGGACTAGCGGGCCCCCATGAGCAGTTCTTC. Translated, it gives CATPQGPGLAGPHEQFF.

The J gene is TRBJ1-1, the V gene TRBV6-1, with TRBD1 identical over 7 bases. The V and J ends lost 3 bases and 0 bases, in that order; junction bases with no gene match: 4. CDR1 MNHNS and CDR2 SASEGT come from the germline V gene. This CDR3 has 15 residues. CDR3 region: CASSDSQGVNTEAFF. CDR3 nucleotides: TGTGCCAGCAGTGATAGCCAGGGGGTGAACACTGAAGCTTTCTTT.

The genes are TRBV6-5 and TRBJ2-7, with D perhaps matching TRBD2 (6 bases). CDR3 size: 14 residues. V was trimmed by 2 bases and J by 2 bases, leaving 10 bases between them. Germline V gene data show CDR1 as MNHEY and CDR2 as SVGAGI. CDR3 sequence reads: CASSYGGGTYEQYF. CDR3 bases: TGTGCCAGCAGTTACGGTGGGGGGACCTACGAGCAGTACTTC.

This sequence joins TRBV28 and TRBJ1-5; TRBD1 matches 7 bases. Trimming removed 5 bases from V and 4 bases from J; junction bases left unmatched: 8. Germline CDR1 reads MDHEN; CDR2 reads SYDVKM. This CDR3 region has 15 residues. CDR3 in DNA: TGTGCCAGCAGTCGACGACAGGGCCCAAATCAGCCCCAGCATTTT. The encoded protein is CASSRRQGPNQPQHF.

The chain carries TRBV28 and TRBJ1-5, with 7 bases lining up with TRBD1. The length of the CDR3 is 17 residues. After removal of 4 bases from V and 0 bases from J, the junction contained 9 bases not matched to a gene. The germline gives CDR1 MDHEN, CDR2 SYDVKM. CDR3 region: CASSSPMTGISNQPQHF. The DNA of the CDR3 is TGTGCCAGCAGTTCCCCTATGACAGGGATTAGCAATCAGCCCCAGCATTTT.

This clone was detected only once. The rearrangement uses TRBV29-1 and TRBJ1-1; 9 bases match TRBD1. Looked up from germline, CDR1 is SQVTM and CDR2 is ANQGSEA. CDR3 size: 17 residues. V lost 6 bases and J lost 0; bases outside the gene matches: 14. For the CDR3, the DNA is TGCAGCGTCGCTCGAGAACGTACAGGGGGCATGAACACTGAAGCTTTCTTT. Protein product: CSVARERTGGMNTEAFF.

This chain joins TRBV7-2 and TRBJ2-1; maybe TRBD2 (6 bases). Germline V lookup: CDR1 SGHTA, CDR2 FQGNSA. The length of the CDR3 is 15 residues. Trimming pared 2 bases from V and 5 bases from J, leaving 13 bases between. The CDR3 reads CASSLYLAGNNEQFF. CDR3 DNA: TGTGCCAGCAGCTTATATCTGGCGGGGAACAATGAGCAGTTCTTC.

The rearrangement links TRBV19 to TRBJ1-5; 9 bases line up with TRBD1. The CDR3 is made up of 14 amino acids. Looked up from germline, CDR1 is LNHDA and CDR2 is SQIVND (reference sequence). V trimming: 7 bases; J trimming: 7 bases; junction bases outside the gene matches: 8. The CDR3 DNA reads as TGTGCCAGTACCCCTGACAGGGGGGAACAGCCCCAGCATTTT. Residues: CASTPDRGEQPQHF.

J is TRBJ2-6 and V is TRBV28; D is undetermined. Trimming shortened V by 6 bases and J by 9 bases, and 15 bases separated the two germline ends. This CDR3 has 14 residues. Germline CDR1 reads MDHEN; CDR2 reads SYDVKM. The CDR3 nucleotides read TGTGCCAGCAGCCTTCAGAGTCAGGTCAACGTCCTGACTTTC. Amino acid sequence: CASSLQSQVNVLTF.

J is TRBJ1-2 and V is TRBV13; tentative D call: TRBD1 (6 bases). The V end was cut by 1 base, the J end by 1 base, with 13 bases between. CDR3 size: 16 residues. Per the germline V gene, CDR1 is PRHDT and CDR2 is FYEKMQ (reference sequence). The CDR3 here is CASSLVGWTDNYGYTF. CDR3 bases: TGTGCCAGCAGCTTAGTTGGTTGGACAGATAACTATGGCTACACCTTC.

The table lists this clone with a few counts. The chain has TRBV7-6 and TRBJ2-1; 11 bases align to TRBD2. The V and J ends lost 7 bases and 1 base, in that order; junction bases with no gene match: 6. This CDR3 spans 16 amino acids. The V gene's germline CDR1 is SGHVS and CDR2 FNYEAQ. CDR3: CASTPGTSGSYNEQFF. DNA for the CDR3: TGTGCCAGCACCCCTGGGACTAGCGGTTCCTACAATGAGCAGTTCTTC.

The chain is built from TRBV6-1 and TRBJ1-2, with a tentative D call TRBD1 (6 bases). This CDR3 region has 14 residues. Germline V gives CDR1 MNHNS, CDR2 SASEGT. With 3 bases removed from V and 5 bases from J, the gap between germline ends came to 13 bases. The chain's CDR3 is CASSDLGTLYGYTF. In DNA, the CDR3 is TGTGCCAGCAGTGATTTGGGGACACTTTATGGCTACACCTTC.

Note on this clone: The identical CDR3 is also encoded by other nucleotide sequences in the sample. The chain has TRBV14 and TRBJ2-2, with TRBD1 identical over 8 bases. Germline CDR1 SGHDN, CDR2 FVKESK. The CDR3 is made up of 15 amino acids. After removal of 4 bases from V and 3 bases from J, the junction contained 4 bases not matched to a gene. The chain's CDR3 is CASSRLTGDTGELFF. DNA for the CDR3: TGTGCCAGCAGCCGATTGACAGGGGACACCGGGGAGCTGTTTTTT.

The chain couples TRBV6-5 to TRBJ1-4; TRBD1 agrees at 8 bases. V lost 7 bases to trimming and J lost 8 bases; unmatched junction nucleotides: 6. From germline, CDR1 is MNHEY and CDR2 SVGAGI. The CDR3 runs to 13 residues. This CDR3 is CASKETGVEKLFF. CDR3 coding DNA: TGTGCCAGCAAAGAGACAGGGGTCGAAAAACTGTTTTTT.

V usage is TRBV6-5 and J usage is TRBJ1-5, with 7 bases aligning to TRBD1. This CDR3 is 15 amino acids long. Germline V gene lookup returns CDR1 MNHEY and CDR2 SVGAGI. The ends lost 6 bases at V and 6 bases at J; junction bases unmatched: 11. The CDR3 nucleotides read TGTGCCAGCAGCCGGGACAGAGAGGCCCCTCAGCCCCAGCATTTT. Translation: CASSRDREAPQPQHF.

The chain joins TRBV9 to TRBJ2-2, with 8 bases lining up with TRBD2. Germline V gene data show CDR1 as SGDLS and CDR2 as YYNGEE. CDR3 length equals 14 residues. V lost 4 bases to trimming and J lost 6 bases; unmatched junction nucleotides: 5. DNA of the CDR3: TGTGCCAGCAGCTCTACGGGGGGGGCCGGGGAGCTGTTTTTT. Translating it yields CASSSTGGAGELFF.

This sequence joins TRBV19 and TRBJ1-4, with 9 nucleotides matching TRBD1. Germline V gene sequence: CDR1 LNHDA, CDR2 SQIVND (reference sequence). V gave up 5 bases and J gave up 7 bases; unmatched junction bases: 8. CDR3 length: 15 amino acids. The DNA for the CDR3 is TGTGCCAGTAGTTCAACAGGGGGCGCGAGTGAAAAACTGTTTTTT. As protein: CASSSTGGASEKLFF. Full variable domain (outside the CDR3, taken from reference TRBV19 and TRBJ1-4): DGGITQSPKYLFRKEGQNVTLSCEQNLNHDAMYWYRQDPGQGLRLIYYSQIVNDFQKGDIAEGYSVSREKKESFPLTVTSAQKNPTAFYLCASSSTGGASEKLFFGSGTQLSVL.

The chain has TRBV28 and TRBJ2-7; no definite D call. Trimming pared 5 bases from V and 0 bases from J, leaving 17 bases between. This CDR3 has 16 residues. Germline V CDR1 and CDR2: MDHEN, SYDVKM. The CDR3 here is CASSPHDNQVSYEQYF. The DNA of the CDR3 is TGTGCCAGCAGTCCGCATGACAACCAAGTCTCCTACGAGCAGTACTTC.

This clone has only one observation. The chain links TRBV10-1 to TRBJ1-1, with a possible D match to TRBD1 (6 bases). CDR1 is WNHNN, CDR2 SYGVQD, per germline (reference sequence). The germline V and J ends were trimmed by 4 bases and 2 bases, with 8 bases remaining between them. There are 13 residues in the CDR3. CDR3 nucleotides: TGCGCCAGCAGTGCAGGGGCAAACACTGAAGCTTTCTTT. It is translated as CASSAGANTEAFF.

The chain is built from TRBV15 and TRBJ2-2; TRBD1 aligns across 10 bases. Germline values: CDR1 LNHNV, CDR2 YYDKDF (reference sequence). This CDR3 region has 14 residues. V lost 6 bases to trimming and J lost 15 bases; unmatched junction nucleotides: 13. The CDR3 DNA reads TGTGCCACCAGTAGACAGGGGGCGTCTTGGTCGTTGTTTTTT. This gives the protein CATSRQGASWSLFF.

This chain connects TRBV4-1 to TRBJ2-2; tentatively, D is TRBD2 (5 bases). Germline-derived CDR1 and CDR2 are MGHRA and YSYEKL. V was trimmed by 10 bases and J by 0 bases, leaving 9 bases between them. The CDR3 contains 13 residues. The CDR3 DNA sequence: TGCGCCACCGTGGACTCGAACACCGGGGAGCTGTTTTTT. Encoded protein: CATVDSNTGELFF.

This clone was detected only once. The chain employs TRBV5-4 and TRBJ2-7, with unresolved D. The CDR3 is 14 residues long. From germline, CDR1 is SGHNT and CDR2 YYREEE (reference sequence). Trimming took off 0 bases at V and 2 bases at J, with 9 bases between the two ends. This CDR3 is CASSLGPGTYEQYF. The CDR3, as DNA: TGTGCCAGCAGCTTGGGCCCGGGTACCTACGAGCAGTACTTC.

The sample holds one count of this clone. A junction end diverges from the germline sequence, so it may reflect a read error. V gene TRBV7-7 combines with J gene TRBJ2-1; TRBD2 matches at 10 bases. The CDR3 spans 16 residues. Germline V lookup: CDR1 SSHAT, CDR2 FNYEAQ (reference sequence). The chain's CDR3 is CASSLESSGRLDEQFF. DNA of the CDR3: TGTGCTAGCAGCTTAGAATCTAGCGGGAGATTAGATGAGCAGTTCTTC.

The V and J genes are TRBV7-9 and TRBJ1-6, with D hard to call. V lost 9 bases and J 0 bases, leaving 6 bases between the germline ends. The CDR3 runs 13 residues. CDR1 SEHNR and CDR2 FQNEAQ come from the germline V gene (reference sequence). CDR3 nucleotides: TGTGCCAGTGATAGCTCCTATAATTCACCCCTCCACTTT. Translation gives CASDSSYNSPLHF.

The sample holds a few counts of this clone. The rearrangement uses TRBV7-7 and TRBJ2-7; 15 nucleotides agree with TRBD2. The CDR3 spans 17 residues. Germline V gene data show CDR1 as SSHAT and CDR2 as FNYEAQ (reference sequence). The CDR3 sequence: CASRGTSGGNQAYEQYF. The DNA for the CDR3 is TGTGCTAGCCGTGGGACTAGCGGGGGGAACCAAGCCTACGAGCAGTACTTC.

This chain connects TRBV29-1 to TRBJ1-4; 12 bases agree with TRBD1. The CDR3 runs to 15 residues. V was pared by 5 bases and J by 6 bases, with 7 bases of the junction left unmatched. CDR1 is SQVTM, CDR2 ANQGSEA, per germline. The CDR3 DNA reads as TGCAGCGTTCGGGACAGGGGGCGCGGTGATGAAAAACTGTTTTTT. It specifies CSVRDRGRGDEKLFF.

This clone showed up just a few times. V is TRBV19 and J is TRBJ1-5; D unclear. The CDR3 consists of 12 residues. Germline V gene sequence: CDR1 LNHDA, CDR2 SQIVND (reference sequence). Between the trimmed V and J ends, which lost 4 bases and 5 bases, there was a span of 6 bases. The CDR3 is CASSSRDQPQHF. The CDR3, as DNA: TGTGCCAGTAGTAGTCGGGATCAGCCCCAGCATTTT.

The chain carries TRBV7-2 and TRBJ1-5; 9 nucleotides match TRBD1. Germline-derived CDR1 and CDR2 are SGHTA and FQGNSA. The CDR3 runs 14 residues. V shed 2 bases, J shed 10 bases, and the junction held 6 bases outside the gene matches. CDR3 sequence (DNA): TGTGCCAGCAGCTTAACAGGGGGCGAGTATCCCCAGCATTTT. This codes for CASSLTGGEYPQHF.

This clone was observed a handful of times. V and J are TRBV3-1 (or the pseudogene TRBV3-2) and TRBJ1-3; D remains unclear. V was clipped by 4 bases and J by 0 bases, with 10 bases between them. The CDR3 extends over 15 amino acids. The germline CDR1 and CDR2 sequences are LGHDT and YNNKEL (reference sequence). Written as DNA, the CDR3 is TGTGCCAGCAGCCTCGGTGTGAGCTCTGGAAACACCATATATTTT. This codes for CASSLGVSSGNTIYF.